This T cell receptor (beta chain) was captured by sequencing in a study of STAT5B mutations in CD4+ large granular lymphocyte leukemia. As for the study in general: Among healthy donors, a particular HLA allele went with more CDR3 'QG' motifs.

Control samples were healthy donors' buffy coats. TCRdb keeps only in-frame clones here, not all; method: immunoSEQ multiplex PCR. The sample holds about 38,000 clones, 70% to 80% seen once. Sequencing used CD4+ T cells from blood buffy coats. The sequence came from a human donor in good health.

The CDR3 here is CASSDLTGGTENTQYF. CDR3 nucleotide sequence: TGTGCCAGCAGCGACCTAACCGGGGGGACCGAAAATACGCAGTATTTT. V gene TRBV9 combines with J gene TRBJ2-3; 7 bases are shared with TRBD2. CDR1 SGDLS and CDR2 YYNGEE come from the germline V gene. This CDR3 is 16 amino acids long. The V gene end was trimmed by 3 bases and the J gene end by 7 bases; junction bases not matched to a gene: 14.